These 5 T cell receptor beta chains came from one sample sequenced in a study of shared clonotypes between healthy human individuals. Data came from immunoSEQ multiplex PCR; TCRdb stores just in-frame clones and leaves some out. The sample has millions of clones; around 90% are singletons. The sequenced sample consisted of naive CD4+ T cells sorted from blood. Indicated subset: CD45RA+ positively selected. Receptor source: a young man in good health.

The V gene is TRBV6-1, the J gene TRBJ2-1; D possibly matches TRBD1 or TRBD2 (6 bases each). In germline, CDR1 is MNHNS, CDR2 SASEGT. This CDR3 comprises 16 residues. The V end was cut by 3 bases, the J end by 0 bases, with 12 bases between. CDR3 in DNA: TGTGCCAGCAGTGAGTGGGGGGCACTCTCCTACAATGAGCAGTTCTTC. Encoded protein: CASSEWGALSYNEQFF.

The chain uses TRBV6-1 and TRBJ1-2; 10 bases agree with TRBD1. Germline V gives CDR1 MNHNS, CDR2 SASEGT. The CDR3 runs to 14 residues. Trimming removed 6 bases from V and 4 bases from J; junction bases left unmatched: 5. The CDR3 sequence: CASRETGGVYGYTF. In DNA, the CDR3 is TGTGCCAGCAGGGAGACAGGGGGCGTCTATGGCTACACCTTC.

The chain combines TRBV28 with TRBJ2-7; TRBD1 is a possible D gene (6 bases). CDR3 size: 15 residues. Germline-derived CDR1 and CDR2 are MDHEN and SYDVKM. V was shortened by 2 bases and J by 2 bases, with 13 bases between the two germline ends. The chain's CDR3 is CASSLPAGAPYEQYF. As DNA, the CDR3 is TGTGCCAGCAGTTTACCGGCAGGGGCCCCCTACGAGCAGTACTTC.

The chain uses TRBV19 and TRBJ1-1; 9 bases line up with TRBD1. CDR1 LNHDA and CDR2 SQIVND come from the germline V gene (reference sequence). This CDR3 comprises 14 residues. Trimming took 7 bases from V and 2 from J; bases not matched to a gene: 5. Written as DNA, the CDR3 is TGTGCCAGTAACTCGGACAGGGGTAACACTGAAGCTTTCTTT. It translates to CASNSDRGNTEAFF. The whole variable domain, filled in from reference TRBV19 and TRBJ1-1, reads DGGITQSPKYLFRKEGQNVTLSCEQNLNHDAMYWYRQDPGQGLRLIYYSQIVNDFQKGDIAEGYSVSREKKESFPLTVTSAQKNPTAFYLCASNSDRGNTEAFFGQGTRLTVV.

This chain links TRBV6-1 with TRBJ2-3; perhaps TRBD1 as D (6 bases). Trimming removed 2 bases from V and 2 bases from J, with 11 bases in between. The CDR3 runs to 15 residues. Germline V gene lookup returns CDR1 MNHNS and CDR2 SASEGT. CDR3 in amino acids: CASSEPGATTDTQYF. In DNA form, the CDR3 reads TGTGCCAGCAGTGAACCAGGGGCAACCACAGATACGCAGTATTTT.